Each of the 27 T cell receptor beta chains below was sequenced from the same sample in a study of technical replicates of blood from a few donors. Sequencing used immunoSEQ multiplex PCR; TCRdb keeps in-frame clones, though not all of them. The sample holds 55,000 to 80,000 clones; roughly 97% are singletons and the top ten take 0.2% to 0.25%. Sequencing was done on a sample of T cells isolated from PBMCs. These receptor sequences come from a human donor in good health.

The rearrangement uses TRBV12-5 and TRBJ1-3; D remains unclear. Germline CDR1 LGHNT, CDR2 FRNRAP. This CDR3 has 11 amino acids. V shed 6 bases and J shed 4 bases, with 4 bases lying between them. This CDR3 reads CASGPGNTIYF. CDR3 DNA sequence: TGTGCTAGTGGCCCGGGAAACACCATATATTTT.

The sample holds one count of this clone. The J gene is TRBJ2-7, the V gene TRBV5-1; 7 bases agree with TRBD1. CDR3 size: 15 residues. The V segment lost 1 base and the J segment 3 bases; nucleotides outside the gene matches: 7. CDR1 is SGHRS, CDR2 YFSETQ, per germline. CDR3 protein: CASSLQTGQFYEQYF. The CDR3, as DNA: TGCGCCAGCAGCTTGCAAACGGGACAGTTCTACGAGCAGTACTTC.

The V call is TRBV29-1, the J call TRBJ2-2, with 7 bases identical to TRBD2. Germline CDR1 reads SQVTM; CDR2 reads ANQGSEA. V was clipped by 3 bases and J by 6 bases; unmatched bases: 7. CDR3 length: 14 residues. For the CDR3, the DNA is TGCAGCGTTGACGGACTAGGCAACGCCGGGGAGCTGTTTTTT. Translating gives CSVDGLGNAGELFF.

The chain is built from TRBV29-1 and TRBJ2-7; D is uncertain. The germline V gene encodes CDR1 SQVTM and CDR2 ANQGSEA. Trimming took 4 bases from V and 1 from J, leaving 14 bases between them. This CDR3 has 14 amino acids. The chain's CDR3 is CSVGVAGRSYEQYF. The CDR3 region has the DNA TGCAGCGTTGGGGTGGCAGGTCGGTCCTACGAGCAGTACTTC.

V and J are TRBV9 and TRBJ2-3, with 8 bases lining up with TRBD2. Germline V gives CDR1 SGDLS, CDR2 YYNGEE. The ends lost 0 bases at V and 1 base at J; junction bases unmatched: 4. This CDR3 region has 16 residues. The CDR3 DNA is TGTGCCAGCAGCGTAGCCGCAGCGGGGGGCACAGATACGCAGTATTTT. Translating it yields CASSVAAAGGTDTQYF.

The chain is built from TRBV4-1 and TRBJ2-3; D is unresolved. V was shortened by 3 bases and J by 1 base, with 14 bases between the two germline ends. CDR3 length equals 16 residues. CDR1 and CDR2 (germline): MGHRA, YSYEKL. The CDR3 DNA reads as TGCGCCAGCAGCCATAATCCCACGCAGGGCACAGATACGCAGTATTTT. This encodes CASSHNPTQGTDTQYF.

The chain couples TRBV27 to TRBJ2-7; the match to TRBD1 covers 10 bases. Germline CDR1 reads MNHEY; CDR2 reads SMNVEV (reference sequence). The CDR3 contains 16 residues. The junction had 12 bases not matched to a gene; V was cut back by 6 bases and J by 4 bases. The CDR3 nucleotides are TGTGCCAGCAGCTTCACATGGACAGGGGGTTTTTACGAGCAGTACTTC. Its translation is CASSFTWTGGFYEQYF.

The genes are TRBV7-3 and TRBJ1-5, with D hard to call. Per the germline V gene, CDR1 is SGHTA and CDR2 is FQGTGA. The CDR3 loop spans 13 amino acids. Between the trimmed V and J ends, which lost 2 bases and 4 bases, there was a span of 6 bases. The CDR3 here is CASSLEENQPQHF. The CDR3 DNA reads TGTGCCAGCAGCTTAGAGGAAAATCAGCCCCAGCATTTT.

The chain combines TRBV15 with TRBJ1-2; D remains ambiguous. The V end was cut by 1 base, the J end by 5 bases, with 14 bases between. Germline CDR1 reads LNHNV; CDR2 reads YYDKDF (reference sequence). The CDR3 spans 15 residues. This CDR3 is CATSRGPSAGYGYTF. Here the CDR3 DNA reads TGTGCCACCAGCAGAGGACCGTCAGCAGGTTATGGCTACACCTTC. The entire variable domain, with the rest obtained from reference TRBV15 and TRBJ1-2, is as follows: DAMVIQNPRYQVTQFGKPVTLSCSQTLNHNVMYWYQQKSSQAPKLLFHYYDKDFNNEADTPDNFQSRRPNTSFCFLDIRSPGLGDTAMYLCATSRGPSAGYGYTFGSGTRLTVV.

The chain employs TRBV9 and TRBJ2-7, with 9 bases fitting TRBD2. The CDR3 has 15 amino acids. V was clipped by 0 bases and J by 3 bases; unmatched bases: 4. Germline loops: CDR1 SGDLS, CDR2 YYNGEE. CDR3 nucleotide sequence: TGTGCCAGCAGCGTAGGAGGACTAGCGAACTACGAGCAGTACTTC. The encoded protein is CASSVGGLANYEQYF.

The chain's CDR3 is CASSADPGTGAGGGYTF. In nucleotides, the CDR3 is TGTGCCAGCAGCGCCGATCCCGGGACAGGGGCCGGGGGGGGCTACACCTTC. This chain links TRBV9 with TRBJ1-2; 10 nucleotides agree with TRBD1. Losses at the gene ends were 3 bases for V and 8 bases for J; bases not matched to a gene: 16. The CDR3 loop spans 17 amino acids. CDR1 and CDR2 (germline): SGDLS, YYNGEE.

The chain combines TRBV19 with TRBJ1-5; perhaps TRBD1 as D (5 bases). V shed 7 bases and J shed 7 bases, with 11 bases lying between them. This CDR3 has 12 amino acids. CDR1 is LNHDA, CDR2 SQIVND, per germline (reference sequence). CDR3 in DNA: TGTGCCAGTAAGTGGGGGGAACAGCCCCAGCATTTT. Translated: CASKWGEQPQHF.

The rearrangement links TRBV11-2 to TRBJ2-7, with TRBD2 matching 8 bases. Germline V gene data show CDR1 as SGHAT and CDR2 as FQNNGV. The V and J ends lost 4 bases and 0 bases, in that order; junction bases with no gene match: 2. The CDR3 loop spans 14 amino acids. CDR3 region: CASSSGTSSYEQYF. For the CDR3, the DNA is TGTGCCAGCAGCTCCGGGACTAGCTCCTACGAGCAGTACTTC.

The genes are TRBV2 and TRBJ2-5; 7 bases align to TRBD2. The CDR3 contains 14 residues. CDR1 is SNHLY and CDR2 is FYNNEI in the germline V gene. V was pared by 7 bases and J by 5 bases, with 10 bases of the junction left unmatched. CDR3 protein: CASKGEGSIETQYF. CDR3 DNA: TGTGCCAGCAAAGGGGAGGGAAGTATTGAGACCCAGTACTTC.

This rearrangement joins TRBV11-3 to TRBJ1-4, with D hard to call. Germline assignment: CDR1 SGHNT and CDR2 YENEEA. The CDR3 spans 14 residues. Trimming removed 4 bases from V and 7 bases from J, with 13 bases in between. The CDR3 loop is CASSSSRSREKLFF. The CDR3 DNA reads TGTGCCAGCAGCTCTAGCAGGTCCCGTGAAAAACTGTTTTTT.

This sequence joins TRBV5-4 and TRBJ2-7; the D gene is possibly TRBD2 (6 bases). V lost 4 bases, J lost 2 bases, and 10 bases lay in between. Germline V lookup: CDR1 SGHNT, CDR2 YYREEE (reference sequence). The CDR3 is 13 residues long. The CDR3 loop is CASSRRGTYEQYF. The CDR3 DNA reads as TGTGCCAGCAGCCGGAGGGGAACCTACGAGCAGTACTTC.

The rearrangement uses TRBV14 and TRBJ2-7, with D possibly being TRBD2 (5 bases). The CDR3 loop spans 17 amino acids. Germline CDR1 SGHDN, CDR2 FVKESK. V lost 0 bases, J lost 5 bases, and 20 bases lay in between. The chain's CDR3 is CASSQEGRGRSGDEQYF. In DNA, the CDR3 is TGTGCCAGCAGCCAAGAAGGGCGAGGGCGAAGTGGGGACGAGCAGTACTTC.

V gene TRBV10-1 combines with J gene TRBJ2-1, with 11 bases that match TRBD2. CDR3 length: 14 amino acids. Germline V gene lookup returns CDR1 WNHNN and CDR2 SYGVQD (reference sequence). The V gene end was trimmed by 3 bases and the J gene end by 6 bases; junction bases not matched to a gene: 1. The CDR3 loop reads CASSELAGVNEQFF. The CDR3 bases are TGCGCCAGCAGTGAACTAGCGGGGGTCAATGAGCAGTTCTTC.

The chain combines TRBV9 with TRBJ2-3; no reliable D call. Germline CDR1 reads SGDLS; CDR2 reads YYNGEE. V lost 0 bases to trimming and J lost 5 bases, with 10 bases between them. The CDR3 runs 14 residues. The CDR3 reads CASSVAGSLDTQYF. The DNA for the CDR3 is TGTGCCAGCAGCGTAGCCGGGTCACTAGATACGCAGTATTTT.

The chain uses TRBV4-1 and TRBJ1-6; TRBD1 matches 8 bases. With 1 base clipped from V and 10 bases from J, the junction kept 12 bases outside the gene matches. CDR1 MGHRA and CDR2 YSYEKL come from the germline V gene. This CDR3 spans 17 amino acids. The CDR3 sequence is CASSQVDLAGGWSPLHF. The CDR3 nucleotides are TGCGCCAGCAGCCAAGTAGATCTAGCAGGGGGCTGGTCACCCCTCCACTTT.

The genes are TRBV4-1 and TRBJ2-3; 8 nucleotides match TRBD2. This CDR3 has 17 amino acids. Per germline, CDR1 MGHRA and CDR2 YSYEKL. Germline trimming cut 0 bases from V and 0 bases from J; bases unmatched to any gene: 5. CDR3 bases: TGCGCCAGCAGCCAAGATGAAGCGGGGGCTAGCACAGATACGCAGTATTTT. Translation: CASSQDEAGASTDTQYF.

This chain uses TRBV5-1 with TRBJ2-1, with TRBD1 as a possible D gene (6 bases). The ends were cut back, 0 bases at V and 4 bases at J, with 14 bases in the middle. The CDR3 covers 16 residues. From germline, CDR1 is SGHRS and CDR2 YFSETQ. CDR3 sequence (DNA): TGCGCCAGCAGCTTGGAGGGGGACGGGTCATACAATGAGCAGTTCTTC. Translation: CASSLEGDGSYNEQFF.

The chain carries TRBV27 and TRBJ1-2; the D is unclear. CDR3 length: 13 amino acids. Germline V gene data show CDR1 as MNHEY and CDR2 as SMNVEV (reference sequence). The V and J ends lost 5 bases and 4 bases respectively, with 11 bases between them. CDR3 nucleotide sequence: TGTGCCAGCAGTCCCCCGGGGTTCTATGGCTACACCTTC. This sequence encodes CASSPPGFYGYTF.

This clone was seen a single time. The genes are TRBV25-1 and TRBJ2-1, with TRBD2 matching over 10 bases. The CDR3 covers 16 residues. With 7 bases clipped from V and 2 bases from J, the junction kept 8 bases outside the gene matches. Germline V gene lookup returns CDR1 MGHDK and CDR2 SYGVNS. The CDR3 protein is CASNDGLAVTYNEQFF. The CDR3 nucleotides are TGTGCCAGCAATGACGGACTAGCGGTTACCTACAATGAGCAGTTCTTC.

The V call is TRBV23-1, the J call TRBJ2-2, with a tentative D call TRBD1 (6 bases). TRBV23-1 qualifies as an ORF whose function is uncertain. V lost 6 bases and J lost 3, with 14 bases in between. The CDR3 length is 15 residues. CDR3 sequence (DNA): TGCGCCAGCAGGAAACCGGACAGATACACCGGGGAGCTGTTTTTT. Amino acids: CASRKPDRYTGELFF.

The chain combines TRBV2 with TRBJ1-2; 7 nucleotides match TRBD1. The V segment lost 6 bases and the J segment 12 bases; nucleotides outside the gene matches: 16. Germline CDR1 SNHLY, CDR2 FYNNEI. This CDR3 contains 14 residues. The CDR3 DNA follows: TGTGCCAGCAGGGGGGACAGCGCTCCAGGTAGCAACACCTTC. Protein: CASRGDSAPGSNTF. Using reference TRBV2 and TRBJ1-2 for the parts outside the CDR3, the full variable domain is EPEVTQTPSHQVTQMGQEVILRCVPISNHLYFYWYRQILGQKVEFLVSFYNNEISEKSEIFDDQFSVERPDGSNFTLKIRSTKLEDSAMYFCASRGDSAPGSNTFGSGTRLTVV.

The chain combines TRBV7-9 with TRBJ1-2; D is unresolved. This CDR3 contains 13 residues. Germline V gives CDR1 SEHNR, CDR2 FQNEAQ (reference sequence). Trimming shortened V by 3 bases and J by 0 bases, and 5 bases separated the two germline ends. The CDR3 DNA follows: TGTGCCAGCAGCTTCGGAGCTAACTATGGCTACACCTTC. This codes for CASSFGANYGYTF.